The next 10 T cell receptor beta chains were all read from a single sample in a study of cytomegalovirus exposure and HLA in healthy donors. Measured with immunoSEQ multiplex PCR; TCRdb has only the in-frame clones, and not every one. The profile shows under 200,000 clones, under 90% of them singletons. The sequencing input was PBMCs. These receptor sequences come from a woman aged 18 to 35 in good health and CMV-seropositive.

The genes are TRBV2 and TRBJ2-1, with 11 nucleotides matching TRBD2. The CDR3 is 14 amino acids. The V and J ends lost 8 bases and 6 bases, in that order; junction bases with no gene match: 6. Germline V CDR1 and CDR2: SNHLY, FYNNEI. In DNA form, the CDR3 reads TGTGCCAGCTCCGGGACTAGCGGCACCAATGAGCAGTTCTTC. Encoded protein: CASSGTSGTNEQFF.

This clone was observed once. The J gene is TRBJ1-2, the V gene TRBV27; 7 positions agree with TRBD1. The CDR3 is made up of 13 amino acids. V gave up 4 bases and J gave up 5 bases; unmatched junction bases: 4. Per the germline V gene, CDR1 is MNHEY and CDR2 is SMNVEV (reference sequence). CDR3 protein: CASSYRGQYGYTF. In nucleotides, the CDR3 is TGTGCCAGCAGTTACAGGGGTCAATATGGCTACACCTTC.

The rearrangement links TRBV9 to TRBJ2-7, with TRBD2 identical over 7 bases. The V segment lost 4 bases and the J segment 5 bases; nucleotides outside the gene matches: 15. Germline V CDR1 and CDR2: SGDLS, YYNGEE. This CDR3 has 16 amino acids. CDR3 protein: CASSPRRSGALDEQYF. The CDR3 coding sequence is TGTGCCAGCAGCCCGAGAAGGAGCGGGGCCCTGGACGAGCAGTACTTC.

This clone was observed a single time. The CDR3 loop reads CASSIEQYTEAFF. For the CDR3, the DNA is TGTGCCAGTAGTATAGAGCAGTACACTGAAGCTTTCTTT. The chain couples TRBV19 to TRBJ1-1; no clear D. This CDR3 has 13 amino acids. V was cut by 0 bases and J by 3 bases, with 5 bases left in between. CDR1 is LNHDA, CDR2 SQIVND, per germline (reference sequence).

The V call is TRBV7-2, the J call TRBJ2-1; 10 bases are a match to TRBD2. From germline, CDR1 is SGHTA and CDR2 FQGNSA. This CDR3 contains 15 residues. J gave up 5 bases and V 5 bases, and 6 bases lay outside the gene matches. In nucleotides, the CDR3 is TGTGCCAGCAGCCTAAGCGGGAGGGCCCACAATGAGCAGTTCTTC. As protein: CASSLSGRAHNEQFF.

The rearrangement links TRBV6-5 to TRBJ2-7, with D maybe TRBD2 (6 bases). Trimming removed 0 bases at V and 3 bases at J, with 9 bases between. CDR1 is MNHEY and CDR2 is SVGAGI in the germline V gene. The CDR3 extends over 14 amino acids. CDR3 DNA: TGTGCCAGCAGTTACTCGTGGCGGGACTACGAGCAGTACTTC. Its translation is CASSYSWRDYEQYF.

This clone has more than one count but fewer than ten. The chain is built from TRBV6-6 and TRBJ2-7; 7 bases fit TRBD2. The CDR3 covers 12 residues. V shed 8 bases, J shed 3 bases, and the junction held 4 bases outside the gene matches. Looked up from germline, CDR1 is MNHNY and CDR2 is SVGAGI (reference sequence). CDR3 sequence reads: CASGDYLYEQYF. The DNA of the CDR3 is TGTGCCAGCGGGGACTACCTCTACGAGCAGTACTTC.

The CDR3 DNA follows: TGTGCCAGCAGCTTAGCGCTGGGGGGGGATACGCAGTATTTT. The encoded protein is CASSLALGGDTQYF. The rearrangement links TRBV7-9 to TRBJ2-3; 7 positions agree with TRBD2. Germline CDR1 SEHNR, CDR2 FQNEAQ (reference sequence). The CDR3 covers 14 residues. The V segment lost 0 bases and the J segment 6 bases; nucleotides outside the gene matches: 3.

The table lists this clone with a count of one. The chain joins TRBV18 to TRBJ2-1, with 8 bases matching TRBD1. CDR1 is KGHSH, CDR2 LQKENI, per germline. The CDR3 is 15 residues long. With V trimmed by 3 bases and J by 4 bases, 5 bases remained unmatched. CDR3 coding DNA: TGTGCCAGCTCACCCCCTAGACAGGGGTACAATGAGCAGTTCTTC. This gives the protein CASSPPRQGYNEQFF.

The chain joins TRBV6-6 to TRBJ1-5, with D possibly matching TRBD1 (6 bases). The germline V and J ends were trimmed by 7 bases and 9 bases, with 19 bases remaining between them. Germline-derived CDR1 and CDR2 are MNHNY and SVGAGI (reference sequence). The CDR3 loop spans 14 amino acids. CDR3 region: CASTTGTGYLPQHF. DNA of the CDR3: TGTGCCAGCACTACGGGAACAGGGTACCTGCCCCAGCATTTT.